This T cell receptor beta chain was obtained from a study of shared clonotypes between healthy human individuals. An even split of each subset's genomic DNA across several immunoSEQ plates was performed. Assay: immunoSEQ multiplex PCR; the TCRdb copy retains only in-frame clones and omits some. In the table there are about 2,500,000 clones, roughly 92% of which are singletons. Caucasian adults living in Nashville, Tennessee, provided all samples. Points from the study as a whole: Investigators collected only blood, and repertoires in tissues likely differ. Richness estimates generally favored naive over memory subsets.

CDR1 and CDR2 from the germline V gene are SGHNT and YYREEE (reference sequence). The length of the CDR3 is 14 residues. The V and J ends lost 0 bases and 7 bases respectively, with 14 bases between them. For this clone: The antigen is unknown.

This clonotype was sampled from a young man in good health. Sequencing was done on a sample of naive CD4+ T cells sorted from blood. Sample subset: CD45RA+ positively selected. The chain uses TRBV5-4 and TRBJ2-7, with D perhaps TRBD1 (5 bases). The chain's CDR3 is CASSLGGQGEEQYF. The CDR3 DNA is TGTGCCAGCAGCTTGGGGGGTCAGGGCGAGGAGCAGTACTTC. The variable domain in full, with the rest retrieved from reference TRBV5-4 and TRBJ2-7, is ETGVTQSPTHLIKTRGQQVTLRCSSQSGHNTVSWYQQALGQGPQFIFQYYREEENGRGNFPPRFSGLQFPNYSSELNVNALELDDSALYLCASSLGGQGEEQYFGPGTRLTVT.